This T cell receptor (beta chain) was sequenced during a study of cytotoxic CD8 clonotypes in ibrutinib-treated CLL. Study at large: Sample averages reached hundreds of thousands of productive templates and 94,082 productive rearrangements. Findings and caveats of the study: Once treatment began, public clonotypes, which were uncommon, contracted or stayed stable. At baseline, clonality was higher than in age-matched healthy donors and correlated with CD8+ counts. Elevated clonality accompanied ibrutinib response, with a return toward baseline values at progression.

CDR1 SGHAT and CDR2 FQNNGV come from the germline V gene. This CDR3 has 16 residues. V was cut by 5 bases and J by 0 bases, with 14 bases left in between. In regard to this clone: Its antigen is undetermined.

Some clones are missing from TCRdb's copy, which holds only in-frame ones; the method was immunoSEQ multiplex PCR. The table lists tens of thousands of clones, roughly 80% of them singletons, with roughly 22% in the top ten. The rearrangement joins TRBV11-2 to TRBJ1-3, with D unclear. This TCR came from a human donor with chronic lymphocytic leukemia. Here the sequenced sample was PBMCs, taken after 24 months of ibrutinib treatment. In DNA form, the CDR3 reads TGTGCCAGCAGCCTCCGTTCAACGGCCTCTGGAAACACCATATATTTT. Amino acids: CASSLRSTASGNTIYF.